This TCR beta chain was sequenced during a study of cytomegalovirus exposure and HLA in healthy donors. In the PCR, 60 Vbeta and 13 Jbeta primers were used. Some clones are missing from TCRdb's copy, which holds only in-frame ones; the method was immunoSEQ multiplex PCR. The sample has 150,000 to 200,000 clones, 65% to 70% seen once. Trimming stripped 9 bases from V and 2 bases from J, with 10 bases between. Germline V gives CDR1 MDHEN, CDR2 SYDVKM. The CDR3 contains 13 residues. V is TRBV28 and J is TRBJ1-4; D may be TRBD1 (6 bases). The clonotype comes from a woman under 30 in good health and CMV-seropositive. Sequenced: PBMCs. The DNA for the CDR3 is TGTGCCAGTAACAGGGAGACTAATGAAAAACTGTTTTTT. Translating it yields CASNRETNEKLFF.